This paragraph covers one T cell receptor beta chain sequence. Its antigen is unknown. This clone may be a read error of a much larger clone one base away. This sample was taken from a study of early T cells in non-severe SARS-CoV-2 infection. About the research overall: Sequenced material consisted of bulk RNA (from unsorted whole blood), and chains were unpaired.

Regarding the study as a whole: Anti-spike CD8 specificities were favored by VDJdb matching, whose results missed private and CD4 specificities.

CDR1 and CDR2 (germline): SGHRS, YFSETQ. This CDR3 comprises 17 residues. Unique molecular identifiers tagged individual cDNA molecules. TCRdb processed the 5' RACE reads anew with MiXCR; each CDR3 protein has one entry. This sample yields around 83,000 distinct CDR3 sequences, of which 10% to 15% are seen a single time; 4.4% belongs to the top ten. This material consisted of whole blood, taken at baseline. This receptor was taken from an adult who was a healthcare worker with PCR-confirmed SARS-CoV-2 infection or an uninfected control (not recorded which). J is TRBJ2-2 and V is TRBV5-1, with D possibly being TRBD2 (6 bases). CDR3 nucleotide sequence: TGCGCCAGCAGCTTGGATGCATTAGCTCGGCGGACCGGGGGGCTGTTTTTT. As protein: CASSLDALARRTGGLFF.